One and the same sample provided the 27 T cell receptor beta chains below, sequenced in a study of T cell responses to AZD1222 COVID-19 vaccine (dated by TCRdb to the early 2020s). The time point label, as the study defines it: baseline before first vaccination. Library creation used the immunoSEQ multiplex PCR assay. The table was pulled from immuneACCESS by TCRdb, which kept in-frame rearrangements only. Such tables lose some clones; where checked, under half of the loss comes from unresolved V genes, and the rest has no known cause. The sample contains 120,000 or so clones, 80% to 90% of them found a single time. Clones ranked in the top ten supply 1.6% of the sample. Sequenced here: peripheral blood, sampled on day 0 of AZD1222 vaccination. The receptor set was obtained from an adult in good health.

This chain uses TRBV5-1 with TRBJ1-5, with 9 bases fitting TRBD1. CDR1 and CDR2 from the germline V gene are SGHRS and YFSETQ. Trimming removed 4 bases from V and 4 bases from J; junction bases left unmatched: 6. This CDR3 spans 15 amino acids. This chain's CDR3 is CASSGDRDRNQPQHF. DNA for the CDR3: TGCGCCAGCAGCGGGGACAGGGATCGGAATCAGCCCCAGCATTTT.

The rearrangement joins TRBV6-6 to TRBJ2-4; 9 nucleotides agree with TRBD2. The germline V gene encodes CDR1 MNHNY and CDR2 SVGAGI (reference sequence). The CDR3 loop spans 18 amino acids. The trim removed 5 bases at V and 4 bases at J, leaving 15 bases unmatched. CDR3 residues: CASSPIRLLAGGKNIQYF. The CDR3 bases are TGTGCCAGCAGTCCGATAAGACTACTAGCGGGCGGTAAAAACATTCAGTACTTC.

This clone was observed a handful of times. The V gene is TRBV3-1 (or the pseudogene TRBV3-2), the J gene TRBJ1-1; D not certain. Germline CDR1 and CDR2: LGHDT and YNNKEL (reference sequence). With 4 bases removed from V and 9 bases from J, the gap between germline ends came to 21 bases. The length of the CDR3 is 15 residues. CDR3 bases: TGTGCCAGCAGCCTCTCGGACCGTGTCGGGCAGAAAGCTTTCTTT. This codes for CASSLSDRVGQKAFF.

The chain joins TRBV2 to TRBJ1-3; D gene unclear. Germline V gene lookup returns CDR1 SNHLY and CDR2 FYNNEI. V lost 4 bases and J 1 base, leaving 2 bases between the germline ends. CDR3 length: 12 amino acids. Here the CDR3 reads CASSVSGNTIYF. CDR3 bases: TGTGCCAGCAGTGTATCTGGAAACACCATATATTTT.

The V and J genes are TRBV6-5 and TRBJ1-2; D is unclear. The V end was cut by 6 bases, the J end by 4 bases, with 18 bases between. The germline CDR1 and CDR2 sequences are MNHEY and SVGAGI. This CDR3 is built from 15 residues. This chain's CDR3 is CASSLGRIERYGYTF. CDR3 DNA sequence: TGTGCCAGCAGCCTCGGACGGATAGAACGCTATGGCTACACCTTC.

The V call is TRBV6-2 or TRBV6-3, the J call TRBJ2-7; D uncertain. The CDR3 has 14 residues. Germline CDR1 and CDR2: MNHEY and SVGEGT. V dropped 4 bases and J dropped 0 bases, with 10 bases sitting between them. CDR3 nucleotide sequence: TGTGCCAGCAGTTTTTATACAGCCTCCTACGAGCAGTACTTC. It yields the protein CASSFYTASYEQYF.

The rearrangement links TRBV7-9 to TRBJ1-2; a possible D gene is TRBD1 (5 bases). Trimming removed 4 bases from V and 1 base from J, with 19 bases in between. This CDR3 is built from 17 residues. Germline V gene lookup returns CDR1 SEHNR and CDR2 FQNEAQ (reference sequence). The CDR3 is CASSSPTRAGRNYGYTF. CDR3 nucleotides: TGTGCCAGCAGCTCGCCAACCCGGGCAGGGCGTAACTATGGCTACACCTTC.

The rearrangement joins TRBV3-1 (or the pseudogene TRBV3-2) to TRBJ2-5, with TRBD2 as a possible D gene (5 bases). The CDR3 sequence is 15 residues long. The germline V and J ends were trimmed by 4 bases and 5 bases, with 17 bases remaining between them. Germline CDR1 and CDR2: LGHDT and YNNKEL (reference sequence). This chain's CDR3 is CASSRSGSRRETQYF. In DNA form, the CDR3 reads TGTGCCAGCAGCCGGAGCGGTTCGCGACGGGAGACCCAGTACTTC.

The CDR3 here is CAWSTGGNSPLHF. CDR3 nucleotides: TGTGCCTGGAGTACAGGGGGCAATTCACCCCTCCACTTT. The chain employs TRBV30 and TRBJ1-6; 9 nucleotides match TRBD1. The CDR3 covers 13 residues. Looked up from germline, CDR1 is GTSNPN and CDR2 is SVGIG (reference sequence). J was trimmed by 7 bases and V by 2 bases; bases with no gene match: 0.

The CDR3 is CASSLSGGYGTDTQYF. CDR3 coding DNA: TGCGCCAGCAGCTTGTCAGGGGGTTACGGCACAGATACGCAGTATTTT. V and J are TRBV5-1 and TRBJ2-3; TRBD1 matches at 7 bases. V shed 1 base, J shed 1 base, and the junction held 6 bases outside the gene matches. CDR1 is SGHRS, CDR2 YFSETQ, per germline. The CDR3 has 16 amino acids.

The V call is TRBV30, the J call TRBJ1-1, with TRBD1 matching over 8 bases. CDR1 is GTSNPN, CDR2 SVGIG, per germline (reference sequence). CDR3 length: 15 residues. The ends lost 5 bases at V and 5 bases at J; junction bases unmatched: 13. CDR3 DNA: TGTGCCTGGGACTATGGCACAGGGGGGCGGACTGAAGCTTTCTTT. Amino acids: CAWDYGTGGRTEAFF.

This chain joins TRBV27 and TRBJ1-1, with TRBD1 as a possible D gene (5 bases). Deletions cut 3 bases from V and 5 bases from J, with 13 bases between. Germline V gives CDR1 MNHEY, CDR2 SMNVEV (reference sequence). CDR3 length equals 14 residues. The CDR3 here is CASSFKPRGTEAFF. Here the CDR3 DNA reads TGTGCCAGCAGTTTTAAGCCGCGGGGGACTGAAGCTTTCTTT.

The V and J genes are TRBV2 and TRBJ1-2; perhaps TRBD1 as D (6 bases). Trimming stripped 6 bases from V and 0 bases from J, with 14 bases between. CDR3 length: 15 amino acids. In germline, CDR1 is SNHLY, CDR2 FYNNEI. The CDR3 loop reads CASSGMTGPNYGYTF. In DNA, the CDR3 is TGTGCCAGCAGCGGGATGACAGGACCTAACTATGGCTACACCTTC. Supplemented by reference TRBV2 and TRBJ1-2, the full variable domain reads EPEVTQTPSHQVTQMGQEVILRCVPISNHLYFYWYRQILGQKVEFLVSFYNNEISEKSEIFDDQFSVERPDGSNFTLKIRSTKLEDSAMYFCASSGMTGPNYGYTFGSGTRLTVV.

This clone was detected only once. The V gene is TRBV30, the J gene TRBJ1-2, with D uncertain. This CDR3 region has 15 residues. Trimming stripped 8 bases from V and 4 bases from J, with 23 bases between. CDR1 GTSNPN and CDR2 SVGIG come from the germline V gene (reference sequence). The CDR3 is CARNEYPGFGYGYTF. The CDR3 DNA reads TGTGCCCGGAACGAATACCCGGGGTTTGGCTATGGCTACACCTTC.

In its sample, this clone was seen a few times. The V gene is TRBV10-3, the J gene TRBJ2-6; 15 bases are shared with TRBD2. CDR3 length: 20 residues. Trimming took 5 bases from V and 0 from J; bases not matched to a gene: 8. Germline assignment: CDR1 ENHRY and CDR2 SYGVKD. The CDR3 DNA sequence: TGTGCCATCAGTTCGGGACTAGCGGGGGGTCTGAGCTCTGGGGCCAACGTCCTGACTTTC. Encoded protein: CAISSGLAGGLSSGANVLTF.

The gene calls are TRBV7-9 and TRBJ2-7; 8 bases are a match to TRBD2. Germline CDR1 is SEHNR and CDR2 is FQNEAQ (reference sequence). This CDR3 spans 17 amino acids. V shed 2 bases and J 0 bases; nucleotides not matched to a gene: 9. CDR3 residues: CASSLISGGQSSYEQYF. CDR3 sequence (DNA): TGTGCCAGCAGCTTAATAAGCGGGGGCCAAAGCTCCTACGAGCAGTACTTC.

The CDR3, as DNA: TGTGCCAGCAGCTTCGGGGGCCCGAACACTGAAGCTTTCTTT. This translates into CASSFGGPNTEAFF. This rearrangement joins TRBV5-4 to TRBJ1-1; TRBD1 is a possible D gene (6 bases). Germline lookup yields CDR1 SGHNT and CDR2 YYREEE (reference sequence). This CDR3 spans 14 amino acids. The V and J ends lost 2 bases and 1 base respectively, with 9 bases between them.

V usage is TRBV30 and J usage is TRBJ1-2; D is undetermined. Trimming removed 0 bases at V and 5 bases at J, with 13 bases between. CDR3 length equals 14 residues. Germline CDR1 and CDR2: GTSNPN and SVGIG (reference sequence). This CDR3 is CAWSVSRGAYGYTF. The CDR3 coding sequence is TGTGCCTGGAGTGTATCACGGGGAGCTTATGGCTACACCTTC. The whole variable domain, filled in from reference TRBV30 and TRBJ1-2, reads SQTIHQWPATLVQPVGSPLSLECTVEGTSNPNLYWYRQAAGRGLQLLFYSVGIGQISSEVPQNLSASRPQDRQFILSSKKLLLSDSGFYLCAWSVSRGAYGYTFGSGTRLTVV.

This rearrangement joins TRBV6-5 to TRBJ2-5, with D perhaps matching TRBD2 (5 bases). The CDR3 has 13 amino acids. Germline CDR1 and CDR2: MNHEY and SVGAGI. V was shortened by 8 bases and J by 4 bases, with 14 bases between the two germline ends. The CDR3 DNA follows: TGTGCCAGCCGTACGGGGAGCGTAGAGACCCAGTACTTC. It yields the protein CASRTGSVETQYF.

This chain links TRBV10-3 with TRBJ1-6; 8 positions match TRBD1. The CDR3 contains 17 residues. Germline V lookup: CDR1 ENHRY, CDR2 SYGVKD. Trimming took 2 bases from V and 7 from J; bases not matched to a gene: 10. The CDR3 DNA sequence: TGTGCCATCAGTGAGCCGACAGGGGCCCGAGGGAATTCACCCCTCCACTTT. It codes for CAISEPTGARGNSPLHF.

The V gene is TRBV21-1, the J gene TRBJ2-5; the DNA was not used to check the table's D call, TRBD1. TRBV21-1 is reported as a pseudogene. There are 16 residues in the CDR3. CDR3 protein: CASSKADSVTQETQYF. The CDR3 DNA is TGTGCCAGCAGCAAAGCGGACAGTGTAACCCAAGAGACCCAGTACTTC.

The chain employs TRBV10-3 and TRBJ1-2; TRBD1 aligns across 7 bases. The ends lost 5 bases at V and 3 bases at J; junction bases unmatched: 3. This CDR3 spans 13 amino acids. CDR1 ENHRY and CDR2 SYGVKD come from the germline V gene. The CDR3 nucleotides are TGTGCCATCAGTAACACAGGGGACTATGGCTACACCTTC. Its translation: CAISNTGDYGYTF.

J is TRBJ2-7 and V is TRBV4-3; D might be TRBD2 (6 bases). The germline CDR1 and CDR2 sequences are LGHNA and YSLEER. This CDR3 contains 16 residues. V shed 0 bases and J shed 2 bases, with 14 bases lying between them. The DNA of the CDR3 is TGCGCCAGCAGCCAAGACAGCGGGTCGTACGCCTACGAGCAGTACTTC. This translates into CASSQDSGSYAYEQYF.

This rearrangement joins TRBV3-1 (or the pseudogene TRBV3-2) to TRBJ2-7; TRBD2 matches at 8 bases. Losses at the gene ends were 8 bases for V and 2 bases for J; bases not matched to a gene: 5. Germline lookup yields CDR1 LGHDT and CDR2 YNNKEL (reference sequence). The CDR3 has 13 residues. CDR3 residues: CASGVGRAYEQYF. The CDR3 DNA follows: TGTGCCAGCGGGGTCGGGAGGGCCTACGAGCAGTACTTC.

This sequence joins TRBV29-1 and TRBJ2-5; D may be TRBD1 (5 bases). CDR1 and CDR2 (germline): SQVTM, ANQGSEA. V was clipped by 4 bases and J by 5 bases, with 8 bases between them. The CDR3 is 11 residues long. CDR3 coding DNA: TGCAGCGTTGGAACAGGCGAGACCCAGTACTTC. As protein: CSVGTGETQYF.

V usage is TRBV7-3 and J usage is TRBJ2-7, with 7 nucleotides matching TRBD2. V trimming: 5 bases; J trimming: 8 bases; junction bases outside the gene matches: 12. This CDR3 region has 14 residues. The germline V gene encodes CDR1 SGHTA and CDR2 FQGTGA. The CDR3 is CASSPGGETSKQYF. CDR3 coding DNA: TGTGCCAGCAGCCCAGGAGGGGAGACTAGCAAGCAGTACTTC.

The genes are TRBV7-2 and TRBJ1-3, with a tentative D call TRBD1 (6 bases). Germline loops: CDR1 SGHTA, CDR2 FQGNSA. Trimming left V 5 bases short and J 9 bases short, with 23 bases between. This CDR3 region has 16 residues. The CDR3 DNA follows: TGTGCCAGCAGCGGGCCTGGGGGCCAGGTTAAGAGCACCATATATTTT. Amino acids: CASSGPGGQVKSTIYF.